A single sample gave rise to the 7 T cell receptor beta chains below, sequenced in a study of T cell changes during pregnancy in multiple sclerosis. TCRdb's table, derived via immunoSEQ multiplex PCR, lists solely in-frame clones and lacks some. The sample lists 30,000 to 45,000 clones; around 92% were seen once. The material was CD8+ T cells from peripheral blood mononuclear cells, obtained in the second trimester of pregnancy. Receptors originate from a female donor with multiple sclerosis, enrolled in a pregnancy study.

This clone turned up a few times. The chain couples TRBV6-6 to TRBJ2-3, with TRBD2 identical over 9 bases. CDR3 length equals 16 residues. Germline CDR1 reads MNHNY; CDR2 reads SVGAGI (reference sequence). With 8 bases clipped from V and 2 bases from J, the junction kept 11 bases outside the gene matches. The CDR3 region is CASRWGGRANTDTQYF. CDR3 DNA: TGTGCCAGCCGATGGGGCGGGAGGGCCAACACAGATACGCAGTATTTT.

The V call is TRBV27, the J call TRBJ1-3; the D gene is possibly TRBD1 (5 bases). Germline CDR1 and CDR2: MNHEY and SMNVEV (reference sequence). V lost 2 bases to trimming and J lost 0 bases, with 8 bases between them. The CDR3 consists of 15 residues. CDR3 DNA sequence: TGTGCCAGCAGTTTAACAGGAATCTCTGGAAACACCATATATTTT. Its protein is CASSLTGISGNTIYF.

This chain links TRBV4-1 with TRBJ2-7, with D tentatively TRBD2 (6 bases). Per germline, CDR1 MGHRA and CDR2 YSYEKL. The CDR3 is made up of 14 amino acids. The germline V and J ends were trimmed by 4 bases and 2 bases, with 12 bases remaining between them. Written as DNA, the CDR3 is TGCGCCAGCAGCCTCTGGGACTGGGCCTACGAGCAGTACTTC. Amino acids: CASSLWDWAYEQYF.

V gene TRBV6-4 combines with J gene TRBJ2-1, with 13 bases that match TRBD2. CDR1 and CDR2 (germline): MRHNA, SNTAGT. J gave up 2 bases and V 6 bases, and 4 bases lay outside the gene matches. This CDR3 has 16 amino acids. CDR3 in DNA: TGTGCCAGCAGCGAGACTAGCGGGGGGCCCTACAATGAGCAGTTCTTC. The encoded protein is CASSETSGGPYNEQFF.

This chain uses TRBV19 with TRBJ2-1; tentatively, D is TRBD2 (8 bases). The germline V gene encodes CDR1 LNHDA and CDR2 SQIVND (reference sequence). The CDR3 length is 14 residues. V was clipped by 11 bases and J by 0 bases, with 14 bases between them. The CDR3 reads CAVGGDSSYNEQFF. CDR3 nucleotides: TGTGCCGTCGGGGGGGACAGCTCCTACAATGAGCAGTTCTTC.

The rearrangement uses TRBV4-1 and TRBJ1-4; a weak D match, TRBD1 (6 bases). The CDR3 contains 13 residues. Between the trimmed V and J ends, which lost 3 bases and 8 bases, there was a span of 10 bases. Germline V gene lookup returns CDR1 MGHRA and CDR2 YSYEKL. For the CDR3, the DNA is TGCGCCAGCAGCCAGGGGACAAGGGAAAAACTGTTTTTT. It is translated as CASSQGTREKLFF.

The chain combines TRBV5-1 with TRBJ2-1; 7 bases align to TRBD2. V lost 7 bases to trimming and J lost 0 bases; unmatched junction nucleotides: 4. The germline gives CDR1 SGHRS, CDR2 YFSETQ. The length of the CDR3 is 14 residues. The DNA of the CDR3 is TGCGCCAGCGACCGGGAGGACTCCTACAATGAGCAGTTCTTC. Translation gives CASDREDSYNEQFF.